This passage covers 27 T cell receptor beta chains from one sample sequenced in a study of T cell changes during pregnancy in multiple sclerosis. Sequenced by immunoSEQ multiplex PCR; TCRdb stores in-frame clones only, minus some. Of 99,000 or so clones detected, approximately 93% appear once; the ten largest clones hold almost 1%. The sequences come from peripheral blood, collected after pregnancy. The receptors derive from a female donor with multiple sclerosis, enrolled in a pregnancy study.

The chain couples TRBV4-1 to TRBJ2-7; possible D gene TRBD1, 6 bases. This CDR3 contains 15 residues. Trimming stripped 4 bases from V and 3 bases from J, with 16 bases between. The germline CDR1 and CDR2 sequences are MGHRA and YSYEKL. The CDR3 bases are TGCGCCAGCAGCCCCCAGACAGGAGCCAGCTACGAGCAGTACTTC. Amino acids: CASSPQTGASYEQYF.

The CDR3 nucleotides read TGTGCCAGCAGGAGACAGGGGGGACTCCCTTTCGAGCAGTACTTC. Protein: CASRRQGGLPFEQYF. The chain has TRBV27 and TRBJ2-7; 9 nucleotides match TRBD1. The V segment lost 6 bases and the J segment 6 bases; nucleotides outside the gene matches: 12. The germline CDR1 and CDR2 sequences are MNHEY and SMNVEV (reference sequence). The CDR3 totals 15 residues.

In this sample, this clone turned up once. The rearrangement joins TRBV5-1 to TRBJ1-2; D perhaps matches TRBD1 (5 bases). Germline values: CDR1 SGHRS, CDR2 YFSETQ. V was pared by 0 bases and J by 4 bases, with 13 bases between. The CDR3 consists of 15 residues. DNA for the CDR3: TGCGCCAGCAGCTTGGCCGAAGGGGCTGGCTATGGCTACACCTTC. This translates into CASSLAEGAGYGYTF.

The CDR3 loop is CASSIGTGLNGYTF. The CDR3 DNA reads TGCGCCAGCAGCATCGGGACAGGGCTCAATGGCTACACCTTC. The V call is TRBV5-1, the J call TRBJ1-2; 9 nucleotides line up with TRBD1. The CDR3 is made up of 14 amino acids. V lost 4 bases to trimming and J lost 6 bases; unmatched junction nucleotides: 7. Germline values: CDR1 SGHRS, CDR2 YFSETQ. Together with reference TRBV5-1 and TRBJ1-2, the CDR3 gives the full variable domain: KAGVTQTPRYLIKTRGQQVTLSCSPISGHRSVSWYQQTPGQGLQFLFEYFSETQRNKGNFPGRFSGRQFSNSRSEMNVSTLELGDSALYLCASSIGTGLNGYTFGSGTRLTVV.

The rearrangement joins TRBV2 to TRBJ1-1; D is undetermined. Per the germline V gene, CDR1 is SNHLY and CDR2 is FYNNEI. CDR3 length: 12 amino acids. The CDR3 nucleotides are TGTACGTACGAGGGCCGGAACACTGAAGCTTTCTTT. Translation: CTYEGRNTEAFF.

Concerning this clone: At one of its ends the junction is not consistent with the germline gene, which may arise from a read error. The J gene is TRBJ1-1, the V gene TRBV19; 8 bases line up with TRBD1. The CDR3 runs to 19 residues. Germline loops: CDR1 LNHDA, CDR2 SQIVND (reference sequence). The CDR3 sequence is CASSVDPLTGVRLLTEAFF. In DNA form, the CDR3 reads TGTGCCAGTAGTGTAGACCCATTGACAGGGGTCAGATTGTTGACTGAAGCTTTCTTT.

The gene calls are TRBV27 and TRBJ2-5; D is perhaps TRBD1 (6 bases). This CDR3 spans 16 amino acids. V dropped 2 bases and J dropped 7 bases, with 20 bases sitting between them. Germline V CDR1 and CDR2: MNHEY, SMNVEV (reference sequence). CDR3 nucleotide sequence: TGTGCCAGCAGTTTAACTCCTCGGACAGACCAGGGGACCCAGTACTTC. It codes for CASSLTPRTDQGTQYF.

The chain couples TRBV18 to TRBJ2-1, with 8 positions matching TRBD2. The CDR3 covers 17 residues. J lost 5 bases, V lost 3 bases, and 12 bases had no gene match. Germline CDR1 KGHSH, CDR2 LQKENI. The CDR3 region is CASSPPPSGGTNNEQFF. For the CDR3, the DNA is TGTGCCAGCTCACCTCCCCCCAGCGGGGGAACGAACAATGAGCAGTTCTTC.

The chain is built from TRBV28 and TRBJ1-3; 7 nucleotides line up with TRBD1. In germline, CDR1 is MDHEN, CDR2 SYDVKM. V lost 3 bases, J lost 0 bases, and 11 bases stayed unmatched. The CDR3 has 18 amino acids. CDR3 in amino acids: CASSLERTGTDSGNTIYF. For the CDR3, the DNA is TGTGCCAGCAGTTTGGAAAGGACCGGGACAGACTCTGGAAACACCATATATTTT.

This clone was observed a single time. The rearrangement joins TRBV7-7 to TRBJ2-2; the D is unclear. V lost 7 bases and J lost 4, with 22 bases in between. The V gene's germline CDR1 is SSHAT and CDR2 FNYEAQ (reference sequence). This CDR3 is built from 17 residues. The CDR3 protein is CASNPVGRSGGTGELFF. In DNA form, the CDR3 reads TGTGCCAGCAACCCGGTGGGCAGGTCAGGTGGCACCGGGGAGCTGTTTTTT.

This rearrangement joins TRBV5-1 to TRBJ2-1; 11 nucleotides match TRBD2. Germline V gene sequence: CDR1 SGHRS, CDR2 YFSETQ. Unmatched junction bases numbered 4, after V lost 4 bases and J lost 7 bases. The CDR3 consists of 14 residues. In DNA form, the CDR3 reads TGCGCCAGCAGCGTTAGCGGGAGGGCGAATGAGCAGTTCTTC. It yields the protein CASSVSGRANEQFF.

This rearrangement joins TRBV19 to TRBJ1-2; no firm D call. Germline V lookup: CDR1 LNHDA, CDR2 SQIVND (reference sequence). V was trimmed by 3 bases and J by 3 bases, leaving 14 bases between them. This CDR3 has 15 residues. The CDR3 bases are TGTGCCAGTAGTATCTTCGGGGAGACGGACTATGGCTACACCTTC. Its protein product is CASSIFGETDYGYTF.

V gene TRBV27 combines with J gene TRBJ1-1; no reliable D call. Germline V gene sequence: CDR1 MNHEY, CDR2 SMNVEV (reference sequence). Trimming took off 6 bases at V and 2 bases at J, with 13 bases between the two ends. The CDR3 is 14 residues long. CDR3 in amino acids: CASRYTVLNTEAFF. CDR3 bases: TGTGCCAGCAGGTACACAGTTCTAAACACTGAAGCTTTCTTT.

V usage is TRBV10-3 and J usage is TRBJ2-7, with TRBD1 matching 12 bases. This CDR3 has 15 amino acids. The junction had 9 bases not matched to a gene; V was cut back by 10 bases and J by 2 bases. Germline values: CDR1 ENHRY, CDR2 SYGVKD. CDR3 sequence (DNA): TGTGCCACCACCCCCCGGGACAGGGGGCCCTACGAGCAGTACTTC. Amino acid sequence: CATTPRDRGPYEQYF.

The genes are TRBV28 and TRBJ2-7; TRBD1 aligns across 10 bases. The germline gives CDR1 MDHEN, CDR2 SYDVKM. CDR3 length: 20 residues. Germline trimming cut 4 bases from V and 2 bases from J; bases unmatched to any gene: 20. Here the CDR3 reads CASSSPLRQGARMTPYEQYF. DNA of the CDR3: TGTGCCAGCAGTTCACCCCTTCGACAGGGGGCGAGGATGACTCCCTACGAGCAGTACTTC.

This clone was seen just once. This chain connects TRBV6-5 to TRBJ2-1; TRBD2 matches 10 bases. The CDR3 loop spans 14 amino acids. In germline, CDR1 is MNHEY, CDR2 SVGAGI. Losses at the gene ends were 6 bases for V and 9 bases for J; bases not matched to a gene: 8. The CDR3 sequence is CASRLTLAGLEQFF. The CDR3 coding sequence is TGTGCCAGCAGACTAACACTAGCGGGACTTGAGCAGTTCTTC.

The chain uses TRBV11-2 and TRBJ1-4; 7 bases match TRBD1. Germline CDR1 and CDR2: SGHAT and FQNNGV. V trimming: 5 bases; J trimming: 7 bases; junction bases outside the gene matches: 10. The CDR3 is 15 amino acids. The CDR3 nucleotides are TGTGCCAGCAGCGCCGAACAGGGGTGGAGTGAAAAACTGTTTTTT. Its protein is CASSAEQGWSEKLFF.

This chain joins TRBV5-1 and TRBJ2-7; D may be TRBD2 (6 bases). Germline CDR1 reads SGHRS; CDR2 reads YFSETQ. Deletions cut 4 bases from V and 3 bases from J, with 11 bases between. The CDR3 has 13 amino acids. Here the CDR3 DNA reads TGCGCCAGCAGCGAGGGACTGAACTACGAGCAGTACTTC. Its translation: CASSEGLNYEQYF. Full variable domain (remainder filled in from reference TRBV5-1 and TRBJ2-7): KAGVTQTPRYLIKTRGQQVTLSCSPISGHRSVSWYQQTPGQGLQFLFEYFSETQRNKGNFPGRFSGRQFSNSRSEMNVSTLELGDSALYLCASSEGLNYEQYFGPGTRLTVT.

The chain employs TRBV6-1 and TRBJ1-1; D call uncertain. The CDR3 extends over 14 amino acids. V lost 2 bases to trimming and J lost 1 base, with 8 bases between them. Germline CDR1 reads MNHNS; CDR2 reads SASEGT. The CDR3 protein is CASSEPRKNTEAFF. CDR3 coding DNA: TGTGCCAGCAGTGAACCCAGAAAGAACACTGAAGCTTTCTTT.

CDR3 DNA sequence: TGTGCCAGCAGCCCTAGCCCCCTGGACCGCATCCTTTCTCGCAATGAGCAGTTCTTC. Translated: CASSPSPLDRILSRNEQFF. The rearrangement joins TRBV9 to TRBJ2-1; D perhaps matches TRBD2 (5 bases). Between the trimmed V and J ends, which lost 4 bases and 6 bases, there was a span of 29 bases. This CDR3 comprises 19 residues. CDR1 is SGDLS, CDR2 YYNGEE, per germline.

The chain recombines TRBV20-1 with TRBJ2-1, with unresolved D. V was shortened by 6 bases and J by 7 bases, with 10 bases between the two germline ends. This CDR3 region has 11 residues. Germline values: CDR1 DFQATT, CDR2 SNEGSKA (reference sequence). CDR3: CSAGLYNEQFF. For the CDR3, the DNA is TGCAGTGCGGGCCTCTATAATGAGCAGTTCTTC.

J is TRBJ2-1 and V is TRBV19; TRBD2 agrees at 8 bases. The germline CDR1 and CDR2 sequences are LNHDA and SQIVND (reference sequence). The CDR3 consists of 17 residues. Trimming took 5 bases from V and 8 from J; bases not matched to a gene: 17. This chain's CDR3 is CASSQVGVSAGADEQFF. In DNA, the CDR3 is TGTGCCAGTAGTCAAGTAGGGGTTTCAGCGGGAGCCGATGAGCAGTTCTTC.

This rearrangement joins TRBV27 to TRBJ1-5; 8 nucleotides agree with TRBD1. V shed 2 bases, J shed 5 bases, and the junction held 14 bases outside the gene matches. CDR1 MNHEY and CDR2 SMNVEV come from the germline V gene (reference sequence). CDR3 size: 18 residues. Here the CDR3 reads CASSLLGRGTGADQPQHF. CDR3 nucleotides: TGTGCCAGCAGTTTACTTGGTAGAGGGACAGGCGCTGATCAGCCCCAGCATTTT.

This clone appeared a single time. The chain is built from TRBV27 and TRBJ1-1; D gene ambiguous. Trimming removed 0 bases at V and 4 bases at J, with 12 bases between. CDR3 length: 15 amino acids. Germline V gene data show CDR1 as MNHEY and CDR2 as SMNVEV (reference sequence). In DNA form, the CDR3 reads TGTGCCAGCAGTTTATCGTCCTTGAAGAGCACTGAAGCTTTCTTT. The encoded protein is CASSLSSLKSTEAFF.

The CDR3 DNA follows: TGTGCCAGCAGTTTTTCAGGGGTTACTGAAGCTTTCTTT. This encodes CASSFSGVTEAFF. The chain carries TRBV28 and TRBJ1-1; perhaps TRBD1 as D (6 bases). The CDR3 spans 13 residues. Germline V gene lookup returns CDR1 MDHEN and CDR2 SYDVKM. V dropped 3 bases and J dropped 5 bases, with 10 bases sitting between them.

The chain recombines TRBV27 with TRBJ2-3, with a tentative D call TRBD2 (5 bases). Deletions cut 2 bases from V and 4 bases from J, with 22 bases between. CDR3 length: 18 amino acids. CDR1 is MNHEY, CDR2 SMNVEV, per germline (reference sequence). This CDR3 reads CASSLRVDGLNFPDTQYF. In nucleotides, the CDR3 is TGTGCCAGCAGTTTAAGAGTTGATGGACTTAACTTCCCAGATACGCAGTATTTT.

This chain's CDR3 is CASGQGFTGELFF. The CDR3 nucleotides are TGCGCCAGCGGACAGGGATTCACCGGGGAGCTGTTTTTT. The chain carries TRBV5-1 and TRBJ2-2, with TRBD1 identical over 8 bases. This CDR3 contains 13 residues. After removal of 7 bases from V and 4 bases from J, the junction contained 3 bases not matched to a gene. CDR1 is SGHRS, CDR2 YFSETQ, per germline.